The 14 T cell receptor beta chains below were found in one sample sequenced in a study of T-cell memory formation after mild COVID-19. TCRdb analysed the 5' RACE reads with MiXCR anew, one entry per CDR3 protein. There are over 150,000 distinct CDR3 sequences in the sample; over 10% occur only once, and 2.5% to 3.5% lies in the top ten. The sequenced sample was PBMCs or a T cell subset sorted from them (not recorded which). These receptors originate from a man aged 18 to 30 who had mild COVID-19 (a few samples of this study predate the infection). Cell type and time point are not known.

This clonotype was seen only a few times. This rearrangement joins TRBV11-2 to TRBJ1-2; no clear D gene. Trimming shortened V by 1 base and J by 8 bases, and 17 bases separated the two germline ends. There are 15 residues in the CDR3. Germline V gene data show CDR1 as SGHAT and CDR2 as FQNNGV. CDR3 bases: TGTGCCAGCAGCTTAGTTGGCCGGGCCGCAAGAGGCTACACCTTC. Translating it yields CASSLVGRAARGYTF.

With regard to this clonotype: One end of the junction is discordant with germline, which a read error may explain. CDR3 coding DNA: TGTGCTAGTGGTGCCACCGCCGGGGACAGATCATTT. Translation gives CASGATAGDRSF. V usage is TRBV12-5 and J usage is TRBJ1-1, with TRBD1 matching 7 bases. This CDR3 spans 12 amino acids. Germline V lookup: CDR1 LGHNT, CDR2 FRNRAP.

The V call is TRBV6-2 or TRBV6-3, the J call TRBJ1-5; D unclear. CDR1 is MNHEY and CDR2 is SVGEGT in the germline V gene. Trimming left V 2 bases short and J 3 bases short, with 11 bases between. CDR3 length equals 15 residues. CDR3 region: CASSYIVRANQPQHF. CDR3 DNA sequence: TGTGCCAGCAGTTACATCGTAAGGGCCAATCAGCCCCAGCATTTT.

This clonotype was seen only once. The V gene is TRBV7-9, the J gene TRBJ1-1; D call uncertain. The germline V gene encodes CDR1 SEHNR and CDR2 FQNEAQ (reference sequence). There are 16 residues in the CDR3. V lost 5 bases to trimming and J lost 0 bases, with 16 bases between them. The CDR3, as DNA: TGTGCCAGCAGCCAGCCATCAGGCGGGCTGAACACTGAAGCTTTCTTT. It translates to CASSQPSGGLNTEAFF.

This chain's CDR3 is CSARGGGRTEAFF. The CDR3 DNA reads as TGCAGTGCTCGAGGCGGGGGGCGAACTGAAGCTTTCTTT. This chain connects TRBV20-1 to TRBJ1-1; tentatively, D is TRBD1 (6 bases). The V end was cut by 5 bases, the J end by 5 bases, with 15 bases between. The CDR3 extends over 13 amino acids. Germline V lookup: CDR1 DFQATT, CDR2 SNEGSKA (reference sequence).

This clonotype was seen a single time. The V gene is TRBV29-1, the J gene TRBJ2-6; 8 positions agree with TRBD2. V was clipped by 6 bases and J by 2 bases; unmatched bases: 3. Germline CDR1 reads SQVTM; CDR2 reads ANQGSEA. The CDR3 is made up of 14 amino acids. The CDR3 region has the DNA TGCAGCGTGGTGACTAGCGCTGGGGCCAACGTCCTGACTTTC. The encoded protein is CSVVTSAGANVLTF.

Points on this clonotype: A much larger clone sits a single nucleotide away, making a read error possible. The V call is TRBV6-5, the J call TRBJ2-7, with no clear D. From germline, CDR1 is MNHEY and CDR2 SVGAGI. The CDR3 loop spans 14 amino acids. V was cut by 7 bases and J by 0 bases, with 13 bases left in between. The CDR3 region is CASTQRVTSYEQYF. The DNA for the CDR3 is TGTGCCAGCACCCAGAGAGTGACCTCCTACGAGCAGTACTTC.

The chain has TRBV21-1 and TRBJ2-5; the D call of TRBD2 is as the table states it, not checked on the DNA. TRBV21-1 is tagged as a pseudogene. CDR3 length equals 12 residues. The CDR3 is CATSARQETQYF. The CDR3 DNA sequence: TGTGCCACCTCGGCCCGCCAAGAGACCCAGTACTTC.

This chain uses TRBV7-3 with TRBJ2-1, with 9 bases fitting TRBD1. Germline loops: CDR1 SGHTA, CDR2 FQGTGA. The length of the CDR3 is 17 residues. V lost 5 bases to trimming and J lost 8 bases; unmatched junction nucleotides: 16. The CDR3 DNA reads TGTGCCAGCAGCCCTCTAACTTCCCGGGACAGGGATCATGAGCAGTTCTTC. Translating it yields CASSPLTSRDRDHEQFF.

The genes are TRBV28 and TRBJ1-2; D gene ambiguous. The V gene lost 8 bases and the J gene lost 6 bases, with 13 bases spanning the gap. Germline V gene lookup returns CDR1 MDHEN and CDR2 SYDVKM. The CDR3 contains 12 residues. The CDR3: CASLGRVDGYTF. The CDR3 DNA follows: TGTGCCAGCCTCGGACGGGTGGATGGCTACACCTTC.

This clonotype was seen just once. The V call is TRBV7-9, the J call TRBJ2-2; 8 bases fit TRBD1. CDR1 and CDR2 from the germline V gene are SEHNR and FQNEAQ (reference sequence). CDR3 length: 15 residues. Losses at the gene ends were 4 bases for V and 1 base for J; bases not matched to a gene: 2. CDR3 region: CASSWDRWNTGELFF. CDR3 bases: TGTGCCAGCAGCTGGGACAGGTGGAACACCGGGGAGCTGTTTTTT.

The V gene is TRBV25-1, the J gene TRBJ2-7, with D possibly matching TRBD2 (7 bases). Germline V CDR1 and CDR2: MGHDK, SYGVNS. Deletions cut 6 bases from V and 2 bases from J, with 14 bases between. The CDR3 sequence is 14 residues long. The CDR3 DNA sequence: TGTGCCAGCAGGACTGGGGGGGGGCCCTACGAGCAGTACTTC. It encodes CASRTGGGPYEQYF.

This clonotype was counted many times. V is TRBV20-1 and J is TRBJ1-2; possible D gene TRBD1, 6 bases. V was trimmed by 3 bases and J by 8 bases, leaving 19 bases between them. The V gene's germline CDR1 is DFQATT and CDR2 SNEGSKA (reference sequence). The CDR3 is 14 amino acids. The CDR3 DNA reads TGCAGTGCTAGGACGGGAAAGGGGGTGTTAGGCTACACCTTC. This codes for CSARTGKGVLGYTF.

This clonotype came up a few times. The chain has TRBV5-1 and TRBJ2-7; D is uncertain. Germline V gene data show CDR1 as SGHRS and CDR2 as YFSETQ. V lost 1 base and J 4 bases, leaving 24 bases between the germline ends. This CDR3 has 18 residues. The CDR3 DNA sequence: TGCGCCAGCAGCTTGTTGCCCGTCAGGACGGAGCAGACGTACGAGCAGTACGTC. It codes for CASSLLPVRTEQTYEQYV.